This TCR beta chain originates from a study of cytomegalovirus exposure and HLA in healthy donors. Study context: Most genotyped donors, 65% to 90% of about 400, had Caucasian-associated genetic ancestry. Study conclusions and caveats: Per a prior analysis, the majority of TCR beta V segments were productive roughly 87% or roughly 30% of the time. Among the most significant clusters, several appeared linked to common viral pathogens in a later analysis.

Germline CDR1 reads WNHNN; CDR2 reads SYGVQD (reference sequence). This CDR3 contains 14 residues. V dropped 8 bases and J dropped 5; count of bases not matched to a gene: 5. 13 Jbeta primers and 60 Vbeta primers were used for the PCR. The table came from immunoSEQ multiplex PCR; TCRdb's copy has only in-frame clones and leaves some out. The sample holds tens of thousands of clones, 65% to 70% seen once. About this clone: The target antigen is unknown.

The sequence came from a middle-aged man in good health and CMV-seropositive. Sequenced material: PBMCs. This sequence joins TRBV10-1 and TRBJ2-1; 11 bases match TRBD2. As DNA, the CDR3 is TGCGCCAGCGCCAATAGCGGGGGGGACAATGAGCAGTTCTTC. It yields the protein CASANSGGDNEQFF.